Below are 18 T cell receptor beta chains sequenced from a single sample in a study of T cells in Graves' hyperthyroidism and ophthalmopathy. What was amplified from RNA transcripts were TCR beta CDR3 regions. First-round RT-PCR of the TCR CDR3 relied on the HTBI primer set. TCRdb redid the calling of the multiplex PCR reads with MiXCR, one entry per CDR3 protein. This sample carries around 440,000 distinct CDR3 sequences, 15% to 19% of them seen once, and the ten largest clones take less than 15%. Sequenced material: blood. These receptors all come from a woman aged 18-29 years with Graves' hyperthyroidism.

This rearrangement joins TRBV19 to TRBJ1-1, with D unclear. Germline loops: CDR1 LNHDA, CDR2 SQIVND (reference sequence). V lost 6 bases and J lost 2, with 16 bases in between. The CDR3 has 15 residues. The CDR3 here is CASRESGRQNTEAFF. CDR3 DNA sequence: TGTGCCAGTAGGGAGAGTGGTCGACAAAACACTGAAGCTTTCTTT.

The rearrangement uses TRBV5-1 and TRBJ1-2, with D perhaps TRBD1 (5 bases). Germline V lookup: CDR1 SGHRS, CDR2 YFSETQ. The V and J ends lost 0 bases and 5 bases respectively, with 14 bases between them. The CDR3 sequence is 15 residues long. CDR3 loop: CASSLVARAGYGYTF. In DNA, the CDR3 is TGCGCCAGCAGCTTGGTCGCCAGGGCTGGGTATGGCTACACCTTC.

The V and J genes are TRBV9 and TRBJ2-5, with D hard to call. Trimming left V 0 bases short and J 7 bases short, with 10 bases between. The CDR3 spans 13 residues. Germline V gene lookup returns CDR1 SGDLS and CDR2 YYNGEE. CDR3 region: CASSVGAARTQYF. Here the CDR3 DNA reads TGTGCCAGCAGCGTAGGCGCGGCTAGGACCCAGTACTTC.

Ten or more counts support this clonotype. The CDR3 nucleotides read TGTGCCAGCAGCTTGTGGTTCCAAGAGACCCAGTACTTC. It is translated as CASSLWFQETQYF. The chain couples TRBV5-6 to TRBJ2-5; D uncertain. This CDR3 is built from 13 residues. Germline CDR1 and CDR2: SGHDT and YYEEEE. V was trimmed by 1 base and J by 1 base, leaving 5 bases between them.

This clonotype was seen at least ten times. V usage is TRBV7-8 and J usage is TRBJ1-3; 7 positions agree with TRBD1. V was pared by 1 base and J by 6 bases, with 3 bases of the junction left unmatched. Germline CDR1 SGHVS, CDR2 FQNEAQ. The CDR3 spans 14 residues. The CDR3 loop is CASSLETGINTIYF. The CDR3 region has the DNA TGTGCCAGCAGCTTAGAGACAGGGATAAACACCATATATTTT.

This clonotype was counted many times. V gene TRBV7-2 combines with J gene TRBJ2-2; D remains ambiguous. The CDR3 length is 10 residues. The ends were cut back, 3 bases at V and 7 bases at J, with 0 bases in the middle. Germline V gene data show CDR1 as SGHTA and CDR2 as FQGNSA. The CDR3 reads CASSFGELFF. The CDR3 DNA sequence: TGTGCCAGCAGCTTCGGGGAGCTGTTTTTT.

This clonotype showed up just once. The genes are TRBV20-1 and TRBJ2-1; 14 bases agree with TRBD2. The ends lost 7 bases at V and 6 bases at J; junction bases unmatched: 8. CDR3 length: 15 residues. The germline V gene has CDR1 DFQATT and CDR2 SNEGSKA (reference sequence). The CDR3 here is CSVGPGTSGSNEQFF. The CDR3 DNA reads TGCAGTGTCGGGCCTGGGACTAGCGGGAGCAATGAGCAGTTCTTC.

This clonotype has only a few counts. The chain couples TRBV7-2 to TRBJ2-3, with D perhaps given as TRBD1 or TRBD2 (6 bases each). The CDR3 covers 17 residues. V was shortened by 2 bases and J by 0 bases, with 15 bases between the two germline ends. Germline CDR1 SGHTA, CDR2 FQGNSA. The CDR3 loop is CASSLSRPGASTDTQYF. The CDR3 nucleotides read TGTGCCAGCAGCTTATCCCGCCCGGGGGCTAGCACAGATACGCAGTATTTT.

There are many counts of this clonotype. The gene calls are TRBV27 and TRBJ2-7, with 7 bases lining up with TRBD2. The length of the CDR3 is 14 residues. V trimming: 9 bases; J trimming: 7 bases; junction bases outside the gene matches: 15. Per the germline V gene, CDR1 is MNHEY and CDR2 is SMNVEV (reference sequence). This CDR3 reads CASGVGGGSGEQYF. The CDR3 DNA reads TGTGCCAGTGGGGTGGGCGGCGGGAGTGGAGAGCAGTACTTC.

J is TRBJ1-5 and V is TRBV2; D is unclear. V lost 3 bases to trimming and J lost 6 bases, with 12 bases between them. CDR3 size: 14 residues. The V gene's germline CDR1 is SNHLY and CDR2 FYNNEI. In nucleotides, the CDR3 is TGTGCCAGCAGTGACTTCGGGCTAGGTCAGCCCCAGCATTTT. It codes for CASSDFGLGQPQHF.

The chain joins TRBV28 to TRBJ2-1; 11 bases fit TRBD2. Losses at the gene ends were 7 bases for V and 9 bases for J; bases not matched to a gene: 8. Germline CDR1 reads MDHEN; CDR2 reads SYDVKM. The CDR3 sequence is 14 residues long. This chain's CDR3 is CASTPTSGVGEQFF. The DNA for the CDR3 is TGTGCCAGCACCCCGACTAGCGGGGTTGGTGAGCAGTTCTTC.

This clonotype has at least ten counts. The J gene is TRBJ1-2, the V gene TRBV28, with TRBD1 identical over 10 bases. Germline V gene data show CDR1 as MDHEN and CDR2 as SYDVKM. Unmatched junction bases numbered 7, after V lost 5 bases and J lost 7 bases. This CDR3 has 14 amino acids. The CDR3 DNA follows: TGTGCCAGCAGTCTCTTCGGGACAGGGGTTGGCTACACCTTC. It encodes CASSLFGTGVGYTF.

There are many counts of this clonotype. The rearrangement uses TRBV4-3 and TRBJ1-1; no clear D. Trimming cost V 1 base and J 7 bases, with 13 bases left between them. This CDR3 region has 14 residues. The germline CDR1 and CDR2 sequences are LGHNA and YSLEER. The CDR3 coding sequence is TGCGCCAGCAGCCAAGTAACGACTCACGGTGAAGCTTTCTTT. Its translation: CASSQVTTHGEAFF.

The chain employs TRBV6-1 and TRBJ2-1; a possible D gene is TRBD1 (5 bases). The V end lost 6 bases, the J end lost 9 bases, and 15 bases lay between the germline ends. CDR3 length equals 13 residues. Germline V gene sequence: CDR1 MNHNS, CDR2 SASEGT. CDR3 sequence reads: CASSQGFIGEQFF. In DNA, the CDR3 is TGTGCCAGCAGCCAGGGATTTATCGGTGAGCAGTTCTTC.

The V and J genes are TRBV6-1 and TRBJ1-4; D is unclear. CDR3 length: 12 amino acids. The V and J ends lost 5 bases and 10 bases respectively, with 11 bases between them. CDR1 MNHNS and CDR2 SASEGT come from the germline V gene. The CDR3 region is CASSPRQGKLFF. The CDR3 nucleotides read TGTGCCAGCAGTCCAAGACAAGGAAAACTGTTTTTT.

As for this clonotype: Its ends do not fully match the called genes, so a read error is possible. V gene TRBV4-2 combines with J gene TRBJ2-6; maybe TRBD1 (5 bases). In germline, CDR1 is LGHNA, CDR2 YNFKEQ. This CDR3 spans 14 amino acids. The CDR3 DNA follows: TGTGCCAGCAGCAGCAACTCTGGGGCCAGCGTCCTGACTTTC. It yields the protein CASSSNSGASVLTF.

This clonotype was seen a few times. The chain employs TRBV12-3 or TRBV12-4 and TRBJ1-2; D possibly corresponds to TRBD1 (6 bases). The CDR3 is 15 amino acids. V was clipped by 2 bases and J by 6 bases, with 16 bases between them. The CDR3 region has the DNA TGTGCCAGCAGTTTATTGGGGGGCGCGGGCAATGGCTACACCTTC. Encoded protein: CASSLLGGAGNGYTF.

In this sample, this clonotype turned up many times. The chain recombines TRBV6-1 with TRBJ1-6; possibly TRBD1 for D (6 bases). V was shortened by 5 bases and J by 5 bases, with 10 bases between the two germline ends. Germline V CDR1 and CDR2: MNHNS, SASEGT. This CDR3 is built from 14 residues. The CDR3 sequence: CASSFRTDNSPLHF. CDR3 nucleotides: TGTGCCAGCAGTTTTCGGACAGATAATTCACCCCTCCACTTT.